This TCR beta chain originates from a study of neurological immune-mediated disorders. General study results and limits: The repertoires of 18 of 34 multiple sclerosis patients fell into one related-CDR3 cluster (a possible signature) under phylogenetic grouping. Private repertoires in all groups were suggested by the absence of shared CDR3 amino acid sequences among expanded clones across subjects.

In this sample, this clonotype turned up many times. Its target is unknown. Trimming cost V 4 bases and J 13 bases, with 17 bases left between them. Germline CDR1 is SQVTM and CDR2 is ANQGSEA. The CDR3 runs to 12 residues. The unsorted libraries were made from 2 million PBMCs kept at -80 C. Every sequencing run gave over 160 million TCR-beta sequences, taken from 15-18 subjects. TCRdb itself ran the 5' RACE reads through MiXCR, one entry per CDR3 protein. This table has roughly 41,000 distinct CDR3 sequences, about 2% appearing once. The origin of this receptor is a woman aged 40 to 55 with multiple sclerosis. The chain uses TRBV29-1 and TRBJ2-1; D is possibly TRBD1 (6 bases). Sequencing input: PBMCs. The CDR3 loop reads CSVGVTGNLQFF. CDR3 DNA: TGCAGCGTTGGAGTGACAGGCAATCTTCAGTTCTTC.